The 8 T cell receptor beta chains below come from one sample, sequenced in a study of OX40 agonist ivuxolimab in advanced cancers. Libraries were prepared by immunoSEQ multiplex PCR; TCRdb keeps only in-frame clonotypes and omits some of them. This sample carries 69,000 or so clones, 85% of them seen once, and the ten largest clones take approximately 6.1%. The starting material was CD4+ or CD8+ T cells sorted from blood, obtained in a trial of the OX40 agonist ivuxolimab. Source of these receptors: an adult with an advanced solid tumor such as melanoma, head and neck, liver or kidney cancer.

The V gene is TRBV4-2, the J gene TRBJ1-5; D may be TRBD1 (6 bases). The ends were cut back, 1 base at V and 7 bases at J, with 20 bases in the middle. The CDR3 has 17 amino acids. Per germline, CDR1 LGHNA and CDR2 YNFKEQ. The CDR3 DNA follows: TGTGCCAGCAGCCAAGGATCGACAGGAGGGTCGGGACAGCCCCAGCATTTT. Amino acid sequence: CASSQGSTGGSGQPQHF.

Concerning this clone: Other nucleotide sequences from this sample produce the same CDR3. This chain links TRBV7-9 with TRBJ1-4, with TRBD1 as a possible D gene (5 bases). This CDR3 contains 13 residues. Germline CDR1 SEHNR, CDR2 FQNEAQ (reference sequence). Trimming cost V 4 bases and J 8 bases, with 11 bases left between them. The CDR3: CASSSSGAEKLFF. The DNA for the CDR3 is TGTGCCAGCAGCTCCTCCGGGGCGGAAAAACTGTTTTTT.

The chain has TRBV27 and TRBJ2-2; D remains unclear. Germline V gene sequence: CDR1 MNHEY, CDR2 SMNVEV (reference sequence). The CDR3 contains 12 residues. V gave up 3 bases and J gave up 4 bases, with 3 bases separating them. The CDR3 DNA reads TGTGCCAGCAGTTTCGGCACCGGGGAGCTGTTTTTT. Residues: CASSFGTGELFF.

The V call is TRBV28, the J call TRBJ1-3; D may be TRBD1 (5 bases). CDR3 length: 18 amino acids. Trimming took off 3 bases at V and 4 bases at J, with 22 bases between the two ends. The V gene's germline CDR1 is MDHEN and CDR2 SYDVKM. CDR3 DNA sequence: TGTGCCAGCAGTTTCCGATGGTTAGACAGAAAAAGGGGAAACACCATATATTTT. Amino acids: CASSFRWLDRKRGNTIYF.

The chain carries TRBV19 and TRBJ2-3, with D possibly matching TRBD2 (5 bases). The germline gives CDR1 LNHDA, CDR2 SQIVND (reference sequence). This CDR3 is built from 16 residues. V was trimmed by 5 bases and J by 0 bases, leaving 15 bases between them. This chain's CDR3 is CASSYSTGISTDTQYF. CDR3 nucleotides: TGTGCCAGTAGTTATTCAACGGGGATCAGCACAGATACGCAGTATTTT. The variable domain in full, completed from reference TRBV19 and TRBJ2-3, reads DGGITQSPKYLFRKEGQNVTLSCEQNLNHDAMYWYRQDPGQGLRLIYYSQIVNDFQKGDIAEGYSVSREKKESFPLTVTSAQKNPTAFYLCASSYSTGISTDTQYFGPGTRLTVL.

The gene calls are TRBV4-1 and TRBJ1-5, with D maybe TRBD1 (5 bases). In germline, CDR1 is MGHRA, CDR2 YSYEKL. CDR3 size: 16 residues. Trimming stripped 4 bases from V and 4 bases from J, with 17 bases between. The CDR3: CASSRNPTGVNQPQHF. CDR3 DNA: TGCGCCAGCAGCCGTAACCCTACAGGTGTGAATCAGCCCCAGCATTTT.

V gene TRBV27 combines with J gene TRBJ1-4; D ambiguous. Germline V gene sequence: CDR1 MNHEY, CDR2 SMNVEV (reference sequence). This CDR3 spans 15 amino acids. Deletions cut 5 bases from V and 0 bases from J, with 10 bases between. The CDR3 coding sequence is TGTGCCAGCAGTCTCTTTTCCTCAACTAATGAAAAACTGTTTTTT. It is translated as CASSLFSSTNEKLFF.

The chain combines TRBV5-4 with TRBJ2-5, with 10 bases matching TRBD1. With the DNA end fitting TRBJ2-7 better, the J assignment may be wrong. The CDR3 is made up of 14 amino acids. The V gene's germline CDR1 is SGHNT and CDR2 YYREEE (reference sequence). The CDR3 is CASSIDRGPYEQYF. The CDR3 DNA sequence: TGTGCCAGCAGCATCGACAGGGGGCCCTACGAGCAGTACTTC.